This TCR beta chain was sequenced in a study of T-cell reconstitution after alpha-beta-depleted transplantation in children. The germline V gene encodes CDR1 LGHNA and CDR2 YNFKEQ. The V end was cut by 4 bases, the J end by 6 bases, with 14 bases between. This CDR3 contains 14 residues. Unique molecular identifiers were incorporated into the prepared TCRbeta library. TCRdb used MiXCR to reprocess the PCR reads, holding one entry per CDR3 protein. The repertoire includes around 190,000 distinct CDR3 sequences, roughly 7.1% of them detected once, and about 5.9% sits in the top ten. This clonotype has at least ten counts.

V and J are TRBV4-2 and TRBJ2-3; D perhaps matches TRBD1 (6 bases). This clonotype was sampled from a boy aged 2 to 10 with acute lymphoblastic leukemia, due to receive a stem cell transplant. This material consisted of PBMCs, taken before TCRalphabeta/CD19-depleted stem cell transplant. DNA of the CDR3: TGTGCCAGCAGCCCAAGACTCCAGGGGGATACGCAGTATTTT. This sequence encodes CASSPRLQGDTQYF.